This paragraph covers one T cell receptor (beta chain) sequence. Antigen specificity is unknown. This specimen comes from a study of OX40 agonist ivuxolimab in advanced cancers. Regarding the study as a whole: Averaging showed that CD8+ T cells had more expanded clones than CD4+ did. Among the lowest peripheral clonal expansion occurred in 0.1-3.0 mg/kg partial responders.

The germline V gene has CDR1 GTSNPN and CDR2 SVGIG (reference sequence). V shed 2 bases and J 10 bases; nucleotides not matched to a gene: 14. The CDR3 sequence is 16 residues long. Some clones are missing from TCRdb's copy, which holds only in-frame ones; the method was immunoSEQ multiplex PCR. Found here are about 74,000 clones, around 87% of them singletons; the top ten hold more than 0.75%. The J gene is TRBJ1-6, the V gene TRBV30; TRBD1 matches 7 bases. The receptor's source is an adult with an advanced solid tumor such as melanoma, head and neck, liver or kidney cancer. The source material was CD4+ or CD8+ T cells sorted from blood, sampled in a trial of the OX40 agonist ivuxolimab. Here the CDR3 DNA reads TGTGCCTGGAGTCTGGAGACAGGGATAATGGGATCACCCCTCCACTTT. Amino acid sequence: CAWSLETGIMGSPLHF.